This TCR beta chain was observed in a study of technical replicates of blood from a few donors (TCRdb year 2017). About this clone: This receptor's antigen is unknown. No base quality values were provided; no much bigger clone lies one nucleotide off.

Libraries were prepared through the immunoSEQ multiplex PCR assay. TCRdb's version of the immuneACCESS table is confined to in-frame rearrangements and falls short of the full clone set. An unresolved V gene accounts for under half of the shortfall where checked; the remainder is of unknown origin. The sample table holds 10,000 to 15,000 clones, of which approximately 96% were seen once. The leading ten clones occupy roughly 6% of the sample. Trimming takes 1 base from V and 0 bases from J, and the germline ends sit 7 bases apart. Spanning cysteine to phenylalanine, the CDR3 consists of 15 amino acids. The entry retains the CDR3 DNA only, 45 bases that are in frame from base 1. The germline V gene gives CDR1 as MNHNS and CDR2 as SASEGT.

The chain was built from TRBV6-1 and TRBJ2-1; TRBD1 is a possible D gene, resting on 5 matching bases. The sequence was collected from a human donor in good health. Material for sequencing was PBMCs. The CDR3 region reads CASSEVQGSYNEQFF. The DNA reads as follows: TGTGCCAGCAGTGAAGTGCAGGGCTCCTACAATGAGCAGTTCTTC.